A single sample gave rise to the 30 T cell receptor beta chains below, sequenced in a study of blood T cell repertoires in COVID-19. Clones were sequenced by immunoSEQ multiplex PCR, and TCRdb holds only the in-frame ones, with some missing. The sample contains some 300,000 clones, roughly 89% of which appear only once. Sequencing used PBMCs or T cells enriched from blood (not recorded which). These TCRs come from a young woman with acute COVID-19.

V and J are TRBV28 and TRBJ1-6; the D is unclear. Per germline, CDR1 MDHEN and CDR2 SYDVKM. The V end lost 8 bases, the J end lost 9 bases, and 17 bases lay between the germline ends. The CDR3 length is 14 residues. DNA for the CDR3: TGTGCCAGCGGACGGGGAGGGTCGGGTTCACCCCTCCACTTT. Translating gives CASGRGGSGSPLHF.

The chain links TRBV28 to TRBJ1-4; 8 nucleotides align to TRBD1. The trim removed 5 bases at V and 8 bases at J, leaving 4 bases unmatched. CDR1 and CDR2 from the germline V gene are MDHEN and SYDVKM. CDR3 length: 13 residues. The CDR3 coding sequence is TGTGCCAGCAGTAGACAGGGGAGGGAAAAACTGTTTTTT. Protein product: CASSRQGREKLFF.

The rearrangement uses TRBV12-3 or TRBV12-4 and TRBJ2-1, with D unresolved. This CDR3 region has 13 residues. The V end lost 8 bases, the J end lost 0 bases, and 8 bases lay between the germline ends. The CDR3 DNA reads as TGTGCCAGCCGACCGGGCTCCTACAATGAGCAGTTCTTC. Protein: CASRPGSYNEQFF.

This sequence joins TRBV6-4 and TRBJ2-7; perhaps TRBD2 as D (7 bases). The CDR3 extends over 15 amino acids. Germline V gene lookup returns CDR1 MRHNA and CDR2 SNTAGT. Between the trimmed V and J ends, which lost 6 bases and 0 bases, there was a span of 15 bases. CDR3 loop: CASRWGGSSSYEQYF. CDR3 bases: TGTGCCAGCAGGTGGGGGGGCTCAAGCTCCTACGAGCAGTACTTC.

V usage is TRBV4-2 and J usage is TRBJ2-2, with TRBD2 matching 8 bases. The V segment lost 7 bases and the J segment 7 bases; nucleotides outside the gene matches: 2. Germline-derived CDR1 and CDR2 are LGHNA and YNFKEQ. The CDR3 covers 12 residues. CDR3 bases: TGTGCCAGCAAGCGGGAGTTCGGGGAGCTGTTTTTT. Amino acids: CASKREFGELFF.

The rearrangement joins TRBV7-2 to TRBJ1-4; 8 positions agree with TRBD1. Trimming cost V 3 bases and J 8 bases; bases outside gene matches: 8. CDR1 and CDR2 from the germline V gene are SGHTA and FQGNSA. The length of the CDR3 is 15 residues. The CDR3 nucleotides are TGTGCCAGCAGCTTTCAGTCAGGGGGCCGGGAAAAACTGTTTTTT. This translates into CASSFQSGGREKLFF.

V usage is TRBV6-5 and J usage is TRBJ2-1; 9 bases are a match to TRBD2. The junction had 7 bases not matched to a gene; V was cut back by 5 bases and J by 5 bases. Germline V lookup: CDR1 MNHEY, CDR2 SVGAGI. This CDR3 has 15 amino acids. This CDR3 is CASSPPSGRHNEQFF. CDR3 sequence (DNA): TGTGCCAGCAGTCCCCCCAGCGGGAGGCACAATGAGCAGTTCTTC.

The chain is built from TRBV6-2 or TRBV6-3 and TRBJ2-2; D call uncertain. From germline, CDR1 is MNHEY and CDR2 SVGEGT. Trimming pared 3 bases from V and 5 bases from J, leaving 10 bases between. CDR3 length: 14 amino acids. The CDR3 nucleotides read TGTGCCAGCAGTTATCGAGCTTCAACCGGGGAGCTGTTTTTT. This sequence encodes CASSYRASTGELFF.

The chain recombines TRBV15 with TRBJ1-1; 9 bases are a match to TRBD1. CDR3 length: 16 amino acids. CDR1 is LNHNV and CDR2 is YYDKDF in the germline V gene (reference sequence). The V and J ends lost 0 bases and 11 bases, in that order; junction bases with no gene match: 13. The CDR3 DNA is TGTGCCACCAGCAGAGACTTCGTGAACAGGGGGCGCGGGGCTTTCTTT. This gives the protein CATSRDFVNRGRGAFF.

The chain carries TRBV5-1 and TRBJ1-3; TRBD1 might be the D (5 bases). Germline CDR1 SGHRS, CDR2 YFSETQ. Trimming took off 7 bases at V and 4 bases at J, with 18 bases between the two ends. The CDR3 covers 15 residues. The CDR3 DNA is TGCGCCAGCCGTAGTACGGGGGTAGGAGGAAACACCATATATTTT. As protein: CASRSTGVGGNTIYF.

The chain has TRBV7-9 and TRBJ2-3; TRBD2 agrees at 7 bases. CDR1 and CDR2 from the germline V gene are SEHNR and FQNEAQ (reference sequence). CDR3 length equals 13 residues. Trimming at V came to 1 base and at J to 10 bases, leaving 5 bases not matched to a gene. The CDR3 spells CASSLGLAGAQYF. The CDR3 coding sequence is TGTGCCAGCAGCTTAGGTCTTGCGGGAGCGCAGTATTTT.

The rearrangement joins TRBV19 to TRBJ2-1; D gene uncertain. The germline gives CDR1 LNHDA, CDR2 SQIVND (reference sequence). Trimming left V 1 base short and J 3 bases short, with 4 bases between. This CDR3 has 13 amino acids. The CDR3 here is CASSIGSYNEQFF. In nucleotides, the CDR3 is TGTGCCAGTAGTATAGGTAGCTACAATGAGCAGTTCTTC.

The V call is TRBV9, the J call TRBJ2-1; D gene ambiguous. V lost 0 bases, J lost 10 bases, and 14 bases lay in between. Germline-derived CDR1 and CDR2 are SGDLS and YYNGEE. This CDR3 comprises 14 residues. CDR3 sequence: CASSVGGIFYEQFF. The DNA for the CDR3 is TGTGCCAGCAGCGTAGGCGGCATTTTCTACGAGCAGTTCTTC.

The chain joins TRBV28 to TRBJ1-1, with D tentatively TRBD1 (6 bases). The V and J ends lost 5 bases and 4 bases respectively, with 17 bases between them. Germline lookup yields CDR1 MDHEN and CDR2 SYDVKM. CDR3 size: 15 residues. CDR3 bases: TGTGCCAGCAGTCCGGGGGGGCAGGGAGGCACTGAAGCTTTCTTT. Protein product: CASSPGGQGGTEAFF.

The chain combines TRBV7-2 with TRBJ1-6; D gene uncertain. V was shortened by 5 bases and J by 6 bases, with 26 bases between the two germline ends. CDR3 size: 19 residues. The germline V gene encodes CDR1 SGHTA and CDR2 FQGNSA. CDR3 DNA: TGTGCCAGCAGCGCCGCGGCCCTCGGCTTAGTGAGGGTTAATTCACCCCTCCACTTT. This encodes CASSAAALGLVRVNSPLHF.

In this sample, this clone turned up a few times. The chain uses TRBV6-2 or TRBV6-3 and TRBJ2-2, with TRBD2 identical over 8 bases. Germline V gives CDR1 MNHEY, CDR2 SVGEGT. This CDR3 contains 15 residues. The J segment lost 4 bases and the V segment lost 5 bases, leaving 6 bases of the junction unmatched. The CDR3 loop reads CASSPPGLVTGELFF. CDR3 DNA: TGTGCCAGCAGTCCCCCGGGACTAGTCACCGGGGAGCTGTTTTTT.

The chain joins TRBV6-1 to TRBJ2-1, with D maybe TRBD1 (6 bases). This CDR3 has 16 residues. V dropped 2 bases and J dropped 2 bases, with 13 bases sitting between them. Looked up from germline, CDR1 is MNHNS and CDR2 is SASEGT. CDR3 in amino acids: CASSERTAGAYNEQFF. The CDR3, as DNA: TGTGCCAGCAGTGAAAGGACAGCAGGCGCCTACAATGAGCAGTTCTTC.

The CDR3 loop is CASSLPGGSNYGYTF. The DNA for the CDR3 is TGCGCCAGCAGCTTGCCGGGGGGGTCTAACTATGGCTACACCTTC. The rearrangement joins TRBV5-1 to TRBJ1-2; TRBD1 might be the D (5 bases). CDR1 SGHRS and CDR2 YFSETQ come from the germline V gene. The length of the CDR3 is 15 residues. The ends were cut back, 1 base at V and 0 bases at J, with 10 bases in the middle.

This clone came up once. This sequence joins TRBV30 and TRBJ1-1; 7 bases fit TRBD1. Germline assignment: CDR1 GTSNPN and CDR2 SVGIG (reference sequence). The CDR3 runs to 11 residues. With V trimmed by 4 bases and J by 8 bases, 4 bases remained unmatched. The CDR3 reads CAWNLRGEAFF. The CDR3 nucleotides are TGTGCCTGGAACCTCAGGGGGGAAGCTTTCTTT.

The chain has TRBV7-8 and TRBJ1-5; 7 bases match TRBD1. V lost 4 bases to trimming and J lost 3 bases; unmatched junction nucleotides: 6. The CDR3 extends over 15 amino acids. Germline CDR1 and CDR2: SGHVS and FQNEAQ. CDR3 coding DNA: TGTGCCAGCAGCTGGGACAGTCAGCTCAATCAGCCCCAGCATTTT. Its protein product is CASSWDSQLNQPQHF.

The chain employs TRBV11-3 and TRBJ1-4; 7 bases agree with TRBD1. CDR1 SGHNT and CDR2 YENEEA come from the germline V gene. The CDR3 sequence is 15 residues long. The V segment lost 3 bases and the J segment 2 bases; nucleotides outside the gene matches: 3. The CDR3 spells CASSFGTATNEKLFF. The CDR3 DNA sequence: TGTGCCAGCAGCTTCGGGACAGCCACTAATGAAAAACTGTTTTTT.

This rearrangement joins TRBV15 to TRBJ2-7; 7 bases match TRBD2. Germline V gives CDR1 LNHNV, CDR2 YYDKDF (reference sequence). J gave up 6 bases and V 9 bases, and 17 bases lay outside the gene matches. The CDR3 sequence is 15 residues long. CDR3 sequence reads: CATGTSSAGSSEQYF. CDR3 nucleotide sequence: TGTGCCACGGGGACCAGCTCAGCGGGGTCGTCCGAGCAGTACTTC.

V is TRBV10-1 and J is TRBJ2-2, with D possibly TRBD2 on 5 matching bases. Germline V gene sequence: CDR1 WNHNN, CDR2 SYGVQD (reference sequence). The length of the CDR3 is 14 residues. The germline V and J ends were trimmed by 7 bases and 1 base, with 10 bases remaining between them. The DNA of the CDR3 is TGCGCCAGCATCGGGGTAGTGAACACCGGGGAGCTGTTTTTT. Its protein is CASIGVVNTGELFF.

This clone was detected only once. The V and J genes are TRBV5-4 and TRBJ1-4; tentative D call: TRBD1 (6 bases). V dropped 4 bases and J dropped 5 bases, with 9 bases sitting between them. CDR1 and CDR2 (germline): SGHNT, YYREEE (reference sequence). The CDR3 runs 13 residues. The CDR3 spells CASSPQGNEKLFF. In nucleotides, the CDR3 is TGTGCCAGCAGCCCGCAGGGGAATGAAAAACTGTTTTTT. Drawing the rest from reference TRBV5-4 and TRBJ1-4, the complete variable domain is ETGVTQSPTHLIKTRGQQVTLRCSSQSGHNTVSWYQQALGQGPQFIFQYYREEENGRGNFPPRFSGLQFPNYSSELNVNALELDDSALYLCASSPQGNEKLFFGSGTQLSVL.

The rearrangement links TRBV4-1 to TRBJ1-2, with TRBD1 identical over 8 bases. This CDR3 contains 16 residues. Germline CDR1 reads MGHRA; CDR2 reads YSYEKL. V gave up 0 bases and J gave up 0 bases; unmatched junction bases: 3. CDR3 loop: CASSQDKQGANYGYTF. In DNA, the CDR3 is TGCGCCAGCAGCCAAGATAAACAGGGGGCTAACTATGGCTACACCTTC.

The chain couples TRBV28 to TRBJ2-3; perhaps TRBD2 as D (5 bases). V lost 4 bases, J lost 0 bases, and 20 bases lay in between. The CDR3 loop spans 18 amino acids. The germline V gene has CDR1 MDHEN and CDR2 SYDVKM. The chain's CDR3 is CASSSTLGSGSSTDTQYF. The DNA of the CDR3 is TGTGCCAGCAGTTCCACCCTTGGGAGCGGCTCTAGCACAGATACGCAGTATTTT.

This clone has just a few counts. The rearrangement uses TRBV2 and TRBJ1-5, with D possibly matching TRBD1 (5 bases). Trimming removed 3 bases from V and 3 bases from J, with 18 bases in between. The CDR3 covers 17 residues. Germline V gene data show CDR1 as SNHLY and CDR2 as FYNNEI. CDR3 DNA sequence: TGTGCCAGCAGTGACGGTAACAGGCGCCTACTCAATCAGCCCCAGCATTTT. Translated, it gives CASSDGNRRLLNQPQHF.

The chain carries TRBV6-5 and TRBJ1-1; D is unresolved. CDR3 length: 15 amino acids. Trimming took 6 bases from V and 5 from J, leaving 19 bases between them. CDR1 MNHEY and CDR2 SVGAGI come from the germline V gene. The CDR3 nucleotides read TGTGCCAGCAGACTAACCCAAGACGGGAGAACTGAAGCTTTCTTT. This encodes CASRLTQDGRTEAFF.

The chain carries TRBV19 and TRBJ2-3; TRBD1 might be the D (6 bases). The CDR3 sequence is 15 residues long. Germline lookup yields CDR1 LNHDA and CDR2 SQIVND (reference sequence). Trimming removed 3 bases at V and 0 bases at J, with 10 bases between. The DNA of the CDR3 is TGTGCCAGTAGTATCAGGGGCCTAAGCACAGATACGCAGTATTTT. Amino acid sequence: CASSIRGLSTDTQYF.

The V call is TRBV11-3, the J call TRBJ1-1; 7 bases line up with TRBD1. Germline CDR1 reads SGHNT; CDR2 reads YENEEA. This CDR3 comprises 14 residues. The V segment lost 5 bases and the J segment 5 bases; nucleotides outside the gene matches: 8. CDR3 in amino acids: CASSARQGRTEAFF. The CDR3 DNA is TGTGCCAGCAGCGCAAGACAGGGAAGAACTGAAGCTTTCTTT.